The 17 T cell receptor beta chains listed next were all sequenced from one sample in a study of blood T cell repertoires in COVID-19. Produced via immunoSEQ multiplex PCR; TCRdb's table is partial and in-frame only. The profile shows some 260,000 clones, 85% to 90% of them singletons. Specimen: PBMCs or T cells enriched from blood (not recorded which). Source of these receptors: a man aged 35 to 55 who had recovered from COVID-19.

The chain carries TRBV3-1 (or the pseudogene TRBV3-2) and TRBJ1-5; D is undetermined. Trimming stripped 4 bases from V and 7 bases from J, with 11 bases between. This CDR3 spans 13 amino acids. The germline CDR1 and CDR2 sequences are LGHDT and YNNKEL (reference sequence). The DNA for the CDR3 is TGTGCCAGCAGCCGGGCAGTTGGGCAGCCCCAGCATTTT. It translates to CASSRAVGQPQHF.

This chain uses TRBV28 with TRBJ1-5; no reliable D call. The ends were cut back, 3 bases at V and 0 bases at J, with 6 bases in the middle. CDR1 MDHEN and CDR2 SYDVKM come from the germline V gene. The CDR3 runs 14 residues. CDR3: CASSFGVSNQPQHF. CDR3 coding DNA: TGTGCCAGCAGTTTCGGGGTTAGCAATCAGCCCCAGCATTTT.

The rearrangement joins TRBV10-3 to TRBJ2-7, with 9 bases that match TRBD1. This CDR3 comprises 14 residues. Losses at the gene ends were 6 bases for V and 4 bases for J; bases not matched to a gene: 7. The germline V gene has CDR1 ENHRY and CDR2 SYGVKD. CDR3 nucleotide sequence: TGTGCCATCAGGGATACAGGGGGCACGTACGAGCAGTACTTC. Encoded protein: CAIRDTGGTYEQYF.

This chain connects TRBV2 to TRBJ1-2; 7 bases are shared with TRBD1. The CDR3 loop spans 14 amino acids. Germline loops: CDR1 SNHLY, CDR2 FYNNEI. Trimming at V came to 3 bases and at J to 3 bases, leaving 4 bases not matched to a gene. The CDR3 sequence: CASSDGQAYYGYTF. In nucleotides, the CDR3 is TGTGCCAGCAGTGACGGACAGGCTTACTATGGCTACACCTTC.

The genes are TRBV28 and TRBJ2-6, with D possibly matching TRBD1 (6 bases). This CDR3 has 15 amino acids. Germline V lookup: CDR1 MDHEN, CDR2 SYDVKM. V gave up 4 bases and J gave up 2 bases, with 9 bases separating them. The CDR3 is CASSSGTTGANVLTF. CDR3 nucleotide sequence: TGTGCCAGCAGTTCAGGGACAACTGGGGCCAACGTCCTGACTTTC.

The chain employs TRBV27 and TRBJ2-5; TRBD2 is a possible D gene (6 bases). V was cut by 5 bases and J by 5 bases, with 12 bases left in between. Germline values: CDR1 MNHEY, CDR2 SMNVEV (reference sequence). The CDR3 extends over 13 amino acids. The DNA of the CDR3 is TGTGCCAGCAGTCCGGGGACTTATGAGACCCAGTACTTC. Translating it yields CASSPGTYETQYF.

About this clone itself: Different DNA sequences within this sample yield the same CDR3. The chain recombines TRBV10-3 with TRBJ2-5, with 12 bases matching TRBD2. Losses at the gene ends were 0 bases for V and 2 bases for J; bases not matched to a gene: 1. CDR3 length: 16 amino acids. The germline V gene has CDR1 ENHRY and CDR2 SYGVKD. The CDR3 is CAISESLAGGQETQYF. CDR3 DNA sequence: TGTGCCATCAGTGAGTCCCTAGCGGGGGGGCAAGAGACCCAGTACTTC.

The count of this clone is one. V is TRBV19 and J is TRBJ1-3; 8 bases align to TRBD1. The V gene's germline CDR1 is LNHDA and CDR2 SQIVND (reference sequence). This CDR3 comprises 14 residues. Trimming at V came to 8 bases and at J to 0 bases, leaving 3 bases not matched to a gene. This CDR3 reads CASDTGGSGNTIYF. DNA for the CDR3: TGTGCCAGTGATACAGGGGGCTCTGGAAACACCATATATTTT.

The V gene is TRBV2, the J gene TRBJ2-1; TRBD2 matches at 10 bases. The CDR3 extends over 14 amino acids. Germline CDR1 reads SNHLY; CDR2 reads FYNNEI. The junction had 8 bases not matched to a gene; V was cut back by 6 bases and J by 9 bases. The CDR3 sequence is CASRGPAGGGEQFF. The CDR3 DNA sequence: TGTGCCAGCAGGGGACCAGCGGGAGGGGGTGAGCAGTTCTTC. Full variable domain (missing parts from reference TRBV2 and TRBJ2-1): EPEVTQTPSHQVTQMGQEVILRCVPISNHLYFYWYRQILGQKVEFLVSFYNNEISEKSEIFDDQFSVERPDGSNFTLKIRSTKLEDSAMYFCASRGPAGGGEQFFGPGTRLTVL.

The chain employs TRBV7-9 and TRBJ1-4; 9 bases align to TRBD1. V trimming: 1 base; J trimming: 5 bases; junction bases outside the gene matches: 8. CDR1 is SEHNR, CDR2 FQNEAQ, per germline (reference sequence). CDR3 size: 17 residues. The CDR3 sequence is CASSLGKQGARNEKLFF. The CDR3, as DNA: TGTGCCAGCAGCTTAGGAAAACAGGGGGCGCGAAATGAAAAACTGTTTTTT.

The rearrangement uses TRBV28 and TRBJ2-5; D call uncertain. CDR3 length: 11 amino acids. The V end lost 5 bases, the J end lost 3 bases, and 4 bases lay between the germline ends. The germline V gene has CDR1 MDHEN and CDR2 SYDVKM. CDR3 loop: CASSPEETQYF. The CDR3 DNA is TGTGCCAGCAGTCCCGAAGAGACCCAGTACTTC. The full variable domain, completed using reference TRBV28 and TRBJ2-5, is DVKVTQSSRYLVKRTGEKVFLECVQDMDHENMFWYRQDPGLGLRLIYFSYDVKMKEKGDIPEGYSVSREKKERFSLILESASTNQTSMYLCASSPEETQYFGPGTRLLVL.

This clone occurred once. The J gene is TRBJ2-2, the V gene TRBV5-4; 12 bases are shared with TRBD2. Germline CDR1 reads SGHNT; CDR2 reads YYREEE (reference sequence). Trimming at V came to 1 base and at J to 4 bases, leaving 8 bases not matched to a gene. The CDR3 runs to 18 residues. The CDR3: CASSLPSGRAFTTGELFF. Written as DNA, the CDR3 is TGTGCCAGCAGCTTGCCTAGCGGGAGGGCCTTCACCACCGGGGAGCTGTTTTTT. Using reference TRBV5-4 and TRBJ2-2 for the parts outside the CDR3, the full variable domain is ETGVTQSPTHLIKTRGQQVTLRCSSQSGHNTVSWYQQALGQGPQFIFQYYREEENGRGNFPPRFSGLQFPNYSSELNVNALELDDSALYLCASSLPSGRAFTTGELFFGEGSRLTVL.

The chain is built from TRBV2 and TRBJ1-2, with no clear D. The ends were cut back, 6 bases at V and 6 bases at J, with 20 bases in the middle. The CDR3 spans 15 residues. Germline V CDR1 and CDR2: SNHLY, FYNNEI. The CDR3 is CASRGNGVGLNGYTF. CDR3 DNA sequence: TGTGCCAGCAGGGGGAACGGGGTCGGGCTAAATGGCTACACCTTC.

This clone was counted once. The chain employs TRBV11-2 and TRBJ2-1, with 7 bases aligning to TRBD2. Germline lookup yields CDR1 SGHAT and CDR2 FQNNGV. V lost 5 bases to trimming and J lost 0 bases; unmatched junction nucleotides: 4. The CDR3 contains 15 residues. CDR3: CASSPERDSYNEQFF. DNA of the CDR3: TGTGCCAGCAGCCCCGAGCGGGACTCCTACAATGAGCAGTTCTTC.

The chain links TRBV19 to TRBJ2-7; 9 positions match TRBD1. The CDR3 contains 14 residues. The germline V gene encodes CDR1 LNHDA and CDR2 SQIVND (reference sequence). V was clipped by 3 bases and J by 2 bases; unmatched bases: 2. CDR3 nucleotides: TGTGCCAGTAGTATGGGACAGGGCCCCTACGAGCAGTACTTC. Translating it yields CASSMGQGPYEQYF.

V is TRBV11-2 and J is TRBJ1-6; a possible D gene is TRBD1 (5 bases). Germline-derived CDR1 and CDR2 are SGHAT and FQNNGV. The length of the CDR3 is 14 residues. V dropped 5 bases and J dropped 10 bases, with 15 bases sitting between them. In DNA form, the CDR3 reads TGTGCCAGCAGCGCCGGACACGATAGCTCACCCCTCCACTTT. Protein product: CASSAGHDSSPLHF. Looking up the rest from reference TRBV11-2 and TRBJ1-6 gives the full variable domain: EAGVAQSPRYKIIEKRQSVAFWCNPISGHATLYWYQQILGQGPKLLIQFQNNGVVDDSQLPKDRFSAERLKGVDSTLKIQPAKLEDSAVYLCASSAGHDSSPLHFGNGTRLTVT.

This clone was observed a single time. In the same sample, other DNA sequences code for this CDR3. The chain is built from TRBV3-1 (or the pseudogene TRBV3-2) and TRBJ1-1; no reliable D call. Trimming stripped 1 base from V and 5 bases from J, with 8 bases between. CDR1 and CDR2 (germline): LGHDT, YNNKEL (reference sequence). CDR3 length: 13 amino acids. The CDR3 sequence is CASSQVSGTEAFF. In DNA form, the CDR3 reads TGTGCCAGCAGCCAAGTATCGGGTACTGAAGCTTTCTTT.